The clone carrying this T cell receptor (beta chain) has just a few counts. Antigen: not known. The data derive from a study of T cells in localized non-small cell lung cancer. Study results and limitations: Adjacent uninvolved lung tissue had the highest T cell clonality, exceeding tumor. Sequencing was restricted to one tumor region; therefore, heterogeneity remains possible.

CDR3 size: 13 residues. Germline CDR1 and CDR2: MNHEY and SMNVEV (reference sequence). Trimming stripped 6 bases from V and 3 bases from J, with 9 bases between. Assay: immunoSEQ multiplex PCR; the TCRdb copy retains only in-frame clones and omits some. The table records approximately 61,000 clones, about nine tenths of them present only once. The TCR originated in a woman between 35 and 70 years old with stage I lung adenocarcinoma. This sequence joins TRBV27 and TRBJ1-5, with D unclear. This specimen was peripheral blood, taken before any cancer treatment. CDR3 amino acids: CASRGGNNQPQHF. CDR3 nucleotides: TGTGCCAGCAGGGGAGGGAACAATCAGCCCCAGCATTTT.